The 4 T cell receptor beta chains below all came from one sample that was sequenced in a study of control samples from healthy donors and cancer patients. This table comes from immunoSEQ multiplex PCR, and its TCRdb copy is limited to in-frame clones, with some not included. The data hold 130,000 or so clones, with 85% to 95% observed a single time. The sample taken for sequencing was blood. These receptors originate from a man between 40 and 49 years old in good health.

This clone was found a few times. The V and J genes are TRBV27 and TRBJ1-2; 7 bases are shared with TRBD1. The V and J ends lost 4 bases and 2 bases, in that order; junction bases with no gene match: 16. The V gene's germline CDR1 is MNHEY and CDR2 SMNVEV (reference sequence). This CDR3 contains 18 residues. CDR3 coding DNA: TGTGCCAGCAGTTCCCAGCTAACGACAGGGCGGAGGAACTATGGCTACACCTTC. Translation gives CASSSQLTTGRRNYGYTF.

The chain links TRBV12-2 to TRBJ1-5; the table's TRBD1 call for D was not verified on the DNA. TRBV12-2 is given as a pseudogene. The CDR3 has 13 residues. This CDR3 reads CASPLRGDQPQHF. The DNA of the CDR3 is TGTGCAAGTCCCCTCAGGGGTGATCAGCCCCAGCATTTT.

The chain joins TRBV7-2 to TRBJ2-7; 10 nucleotides align to TRBD2. The V gene end was trimmed by 2 bases and the J gene end by 3 bases; junction bases not matched to a gene: 4. The CDR3 extends over 15 amino acids. Germline V lookup: CDR1 SGHTA, CDR2 FQGNSA. In DNA, the CDR3 is TGTGCCAGCAGCTTAAGCGGGGGGGCACGCTACGAGCAGTACTTC. This gives the protein CASSLSGGARYEQYF.

V gene TRBV27 combines with J gene TRBJ1-2; D possibly corresponds to TRBD1 (6 bases). Trimming removed 2 bases from V and 0 bases from J, with 16 bases in between. This CDR3 spans 17 amino acids. The germline CDR1 and CDR2 sequences are MNHEY and SMNVEV (reference sequence). The CDR3 loop reads CASSLRVDSLANYGYTF. Written as DNA, the CDR3 is TGTGCCAGCAGTTTAAGGGTGGACAGCTTAGCTAACTATGGCTACACCTTC.